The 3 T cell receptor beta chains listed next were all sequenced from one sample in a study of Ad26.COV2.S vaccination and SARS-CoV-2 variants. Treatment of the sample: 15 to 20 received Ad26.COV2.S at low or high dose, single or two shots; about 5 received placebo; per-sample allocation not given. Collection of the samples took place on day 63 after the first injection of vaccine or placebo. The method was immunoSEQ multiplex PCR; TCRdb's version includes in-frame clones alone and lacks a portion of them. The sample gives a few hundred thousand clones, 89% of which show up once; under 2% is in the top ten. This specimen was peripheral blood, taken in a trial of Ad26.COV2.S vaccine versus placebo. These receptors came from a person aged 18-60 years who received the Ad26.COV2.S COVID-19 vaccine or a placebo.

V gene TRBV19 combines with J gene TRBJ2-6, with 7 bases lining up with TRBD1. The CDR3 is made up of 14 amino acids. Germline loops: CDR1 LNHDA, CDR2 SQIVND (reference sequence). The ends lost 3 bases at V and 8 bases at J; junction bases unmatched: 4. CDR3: CASSMRQGTNVLTF. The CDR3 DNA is TGTGCCAGTAGTATGAGACAGGGTACCAACGTCCTGACTTTC. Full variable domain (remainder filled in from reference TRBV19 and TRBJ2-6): DGGITQSPKYLFRKEGQNVTLSCEQNLNHDAMYWYRQDPGQGLRLIYYSQIVNDFQKGDIAEGYSVSREKKESFPLTVTSAQKNPTAFYLCASSMRQGTNVLTFGAGSRLTVL.

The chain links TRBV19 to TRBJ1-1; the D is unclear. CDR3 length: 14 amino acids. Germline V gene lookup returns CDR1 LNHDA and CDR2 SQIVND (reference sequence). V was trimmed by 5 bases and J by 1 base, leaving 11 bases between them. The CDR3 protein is CASSLRQQNTEAFF. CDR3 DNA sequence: TGTGCCAGTAGTCTCCGGCAGCAGAACACTGAAGCTTTCTTT. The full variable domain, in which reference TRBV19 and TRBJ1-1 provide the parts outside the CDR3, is DGGITQSPKYLFRKEGQNVTLSCEQNLNHDAMYWYRQDPGQGLRLIYYSQIVNDFQKGDIAEGYSVSREKKESFPLTVTSAQKNPTAFYLCASSLRQQNTEAFFGQGTRLTVV.

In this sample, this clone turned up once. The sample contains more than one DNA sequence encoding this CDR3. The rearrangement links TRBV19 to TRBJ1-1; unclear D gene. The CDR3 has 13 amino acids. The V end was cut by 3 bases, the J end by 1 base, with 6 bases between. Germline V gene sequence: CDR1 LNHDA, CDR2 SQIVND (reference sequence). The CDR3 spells CASSIGRNTEAFF. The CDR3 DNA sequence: TGTGCCAGTAGTATTGGCAGGAACACTGAAGCTTTCTTT.